The T cell receptor beta chain under discussion was sequenced for a study of beta chain features in type 1 diabetes. Study-wide findings and caveats: Comparison showed that naive, central memory and Treg TCRB repertoires appeared more similar among patients than among healthy donors.

Isolated RNA was reverse transcribed in full, so expressed TCRB transcripts were sequenced. The study sequenced naive, central memory and regulatory T cell samples to an average of approximately 4 million reads. Sequenced by immunoSEQ multiplex PCR; TCRdb stores in-frame clones only, minus some. The table has around 300,000 clones, under 8.5% seen once. The CDR3 is 14 amino acids. Germline V gene lookup returns CDR1 SGHAT and CDR2 FQNNGV. Deletions cut 2 bases from V and 8 bases from J, with 15 bases between. Turning to this clone: Its antigen is not identified.

The sample was central memory CD4+ T cells from blood. The V call is TRBV11-2, the J call TRBJ1-1; D is ambiguous. The origin of this receptor is a young woman in good health. This CDR3 is CASSLRSWPAEAFF. The CDR3 DNA is TGTGCCAGCAGCTTAAGGTCTTGGCCAGCCGAAGCTTTCTTT.